The 15 T cell receptor beta chains presented below share a single source sample, sequenced in a study of cytomegalovirus exposure and HLA in healthy donors. The PCR contained 60 Vbeta and 13 Jbeta primers. The data were produced by immunoSEQ multiplex PCR, yet TCRdb's version contains in-frame clones alone and is incomplete. Found here are fewer than 250,000 clones, about 85% of them singletons; the top ten hold 10%. The specimen sequenced was PBMCs. Every receptor here comes from a woman between 50 and 59 years old in good health and CMV-seropositive.

The rearrangement joins TRBV4-1 to TRBJ1-1; weak D call: TRBD1 (6 bases). The CDR3 is made up of 17 amino acids. The germline V and J ends were trimmed by 4 bases and 0 bases, with 18 bases remaining between them. Germline V gene data show CDR1 as MGHRA and CDR2 as YSYEKL. CDR3 bases: TGCGCCAGCAGCCCGAGGGGGGGGCAGAACTTGAACACTGAAGCTTTCTTT. Its translation: CASSPRGGQNLNTEAFF.

This chain joins TRBV19 and TRBJ1-2; D possibly corresponds to TRBD1 (6 bases). This CDR3 region has 15 residues. Germline V gene sequence: CDR1 LNHDA, CDR2 SQIVND (reference sequence). V lost 1 base to trimming and J lost 1 base, with 10 bases between them. CDR3 in amino acids: CASSIAQGNNYGYTF. CDR3 coding DNA: TGTGCCAGTAGTATAGCCCAGGGGAATAACTATGGCTACACCTTC.

This clone was counted only a few times. The CDR3 region has the DNA TGTGCCAGCAGCGGACATGGTATGAACACTGAAGCTTTCTTT. Its protein is CASSGHGMNTEAFF. V is TRBV9 and J is TRBJ1-1; D is uncertain. V was trimmed by 3 bases and J by 0 bases, leaving 9 bases between them. The CDR3 covers 14 residues. Germline lookup yields CDR1 SGDLS and CDR2 YYNGEE. Complete variable domain (other parts from reference TRBV9 and TRBJ1-1): DSGVTQTPKHLITATGQRVTLRCSPRSGDLSVYWYQQSLDQGLQFLIQYYNGEERAKGNILERFSAQQFPDLHSELNLSSLELGDSALYFCASSGHGMNTEAFFGQGTRLTVV.

The chain links TRBV30 to TRBJ1-4; D is unclear. Trimming pared 2 bases from V and 8 bases from J, leaving 18 bases between. The V gene's germline CDR1 is GTSNPN and CDR2 SVGIG (reference sequence). This CDR3 contains 15 residues. The CDR3 DNA sequence: TGTGCCTGGAGTCTTGGACTTTCATCAATGGAAAAACTGTTTTTT. It translates to CAWSLGLSSMEKLFF. Full variable domain (missing parts from reference TRBV30 and TRBJ1-4): SQTIHQWPATLVQPVGSPLSLECTVEGTSNPNLYWYRQAAGRGLQLLFYSVGIGQISSEVPQNLSASRPQDRQFILSSKKLLLSDSGFYLCAWSLGLSSMEKLFFGSGTQLSVL.

The chain combines TRBV6-5 with TRBJ2-5; D remains ambiguous. The CDR3 consists of 14 residues. CDR1 and CDR2 from the germline V gene are MNHEY and SVGAGI. V was shortened by 6 bases and J by 5 bases, with 16 bases between the two germline ends. The CDR3: CASREYEPGETQYF. Here the CDR3 DNA reads TGTGCCAGCAGAGAGTACGAGCCCGGGGAGACCCAGTACTTC.

This chain links TRBV7-9 with TRBJ1-2, with D uncertain. Germline CDR1 SEHNR, CDR2 FQNEAQ (reference sequence). This CDR3 contains 12 residues. Trimming took off 7 bases at V and 7 bases at J, with 13 bases between the two ends. The CDR3 DNA is TGTGCCAGCATCGCTCCATCGAGTGGCTACACCTTC. Its translation is CASIAPSSGYTF.

The chain recombines TRBV9 with TRBJ2-7, with D possibly matching TRBD1 (5 bases). V was shortened by 4 bases and J by 2 bases, with 16 bases between the two germline ends. This CDR3 comprises 15 residues. The germline V gene has CDR1 SGDLS and CDR2 YYNGEE. The CDR3, as DNA: TGTGCCAGCAGCCCAGGCAGCCAGGGTGCCTACGAGCAGTACTTC. The encoded protein is CASSPGSQGAYEQYF.

The DNA for the CDR3 is TGTGCCAGCAGCTTTATAGCGGGGGGCTCGAACACCGGGGAGCTGTTTTTT. Protein sequence: CASSFIAGGSNTGELFF. The J gene is TRBJ2-2, the V gene TRBV7-2; 10 bases are a match to TRBD2. Germline values: CDR1 SGHTA, CDR2 FQGNSA. This CDR3 contains 17 residues. The ends lost 3 bases at V and 0 bases at J; junction bases unmatched: 4.

The rearrangement joins TRBV5-4 to TRBJ2-7, with D possibly being TRBD2 (5 bases). The CDR3 runs to 14 residues. Germline assignment: CDR1 SGHNT and CDR2 YYREEE (reference sequence). Trimming removed 0 bases from V and 0 bases from J, with 7 bases in between. CDR3 DNA sequence: TGTGCCAGCAGCTTGGACGGGGACTCCTACGAGCAGTACTTC. Its protein product is CASSLDGDSYEQYF.

The sample holds a few counts of this clone. The chain employs TRBV7-6 and TRBJ2-7, with D tentatively TRBD2 (6 bases). The CDR3 covers 15 residues. Trimming shortened V by 5 bases and J by 1 base, and 15 bases separated the two germline ends. Per germline, CDR1 SGHVS and CDR2 FNYEAQ. The DNA of the CDR3 is TGTGCCAGCAGCCGAACCGGGACTGAGTCCTACGAGCAGTACTTC. It specifies CASSRTGTESYEQYF.

This clone turned up a few times. The CDR3 protein is CASSLERVGNSPLHF. The CDR3, as DNA: TGTGCCAGCAGCTTGGAGCGGGTCGGTAATTCACCCCTCCACTTT. This chain links TRBV5-4 with TRBJ1-6; no firm D call. Germline assignment: CDR1 SGHNT and CDR2 YYREEE (reference sequence). V lost 0 bases and J lost 6, with 10 bases in between. The CDR3 extends over 15 amino acids.

This chain uses TRBV13 with TRBJ1-1, with 11 bases lining up with TRBD1. The V segment lost 1 base and the J segment 5 bases; nucleotides outside the gene matches: 9. Per the germline V gene, CDR1 is PRHDT and CDR2 is FYEKMQ (reference sequence). The CDR3 sequence is 17 residues long. The CDR3: CASSLEGRTGGRTEAFF. The CDR3 coding sequence is TGTGCCAGCAGCTTAGAGGGAAGGACAGGGGGCAGGACTGAAGCTTTCTTT.

The chain links TRBV10-3 to TRBJ2-1; 11 positions agree with TRBD2. V was clipped by 4 bases and J by 5 bases; unmatched bases: 4. Per the germline V gene, CDR1 is ENHRY and CDR2 is SYGVKD. This CDR3 has 15 amino acids. CDR3 region: CAISGSGGAHNEQFF. The CDR3, as DNA: TGTGCCATCAGTGGTAGCGGGGGGGCCCACAATGAGCAGTTCTTC.

The chain has TRBV11-2 and TRBJ1-2; unclear D gene. The germline V gene encodes CDR1 SGHAT and CDR2 FQNNGV. V was trimmed by 5 bases and J by 3 bases, leaving 19 bases between them. The CDR3 has 16 residues. The CDR3 region is CASSPRTGWRHYGYTF. CDR3 bases: TGTGCCAGCAGCCCCCGGACGGGGTGGCGGCACTATGGCTACACCTTC.

This clone was detected only a few times. The chain couples TRBV6-1 to TRBJ1-4; 10 bases match TRBD1. Trimming removed 2 bases from V and 8 bases from J; junction bases left unmatched: 5. The CDR3 is made up of 15 amino acids. Looked up from germline, CDR1 is MNHNS and CDR2 is SASEGT. Here the CDR3 reads CASSEHDRGPEKLFF. Written as DNA, the CDR3 is TGTGCCAGCAGTGAACATGACAGGGGGCCGGAAAAACTGTTTTTT.